This T cell receptor (beta chain) is drawn from a study of molecular identifiers for immune sequencing clone quantification. Study at large: Five aliquots were made in replicates from the RNA of roughly 20,000 or 100,000 naive CD8 cells, and four were sequenced.

From the PCR reads, TCRdb called clonotypes with MiXCR, one entry per CDR3 protein. The table shows around 480,000 distinct CDR3 sequences, with around 23% occurring only once. Naive CD8 T cells were FACS-sorted by CD8+CD4-CCR7+CD45RA+ markers. A note on this clonotype: Its antigen is still unknown.

The V gene's germline CDR1 is MNHEY and CDR2 SMNVEV (reference sequence). V was pared by 2 bases and J by 8 bases, with 16 bases between. This CDR3 has 15 amino acids. Whole-study findings and limits: Over 98% of effector molecules, but under 1% in naive cells, were held by clones with more than 20 RNA copies. Spiked Jurkat TCR RNA equivalent to one cell reportedly surfaced among under 1.1 million naive cells.

Source material: naive CD8+ T cells from blood, with Jurkat cell RNA spiked in. Subset specified: FACS-sorted CD8+CD4-CCR7+CD45RA+ naive T cells. The chain joins TRBV27 to TRBJ2-1, with D perhaps TRBD2 (6 bases). This receptor was taken from a human donor in good health. Some libraries in this study had Jurkat cell RNA spiked in. CDR3 nucleotide sequence: TGTGCCAGCAGTTTACGTGGACCGGGAGTGTATGAGCAGTTCTTC. This encodes CASSLRGPGVYEQFF.